Described below is a single T cell receptor (beta chain) sequence and its context. The entry originates in a study of blood T cells in healthy people across ages. Primers used in a second PCR of roughly 6 to 11 cycles were a sample-barcoded 5' primer and a J-beta primer mix. Using its own MiXCR run on the 5' RACE reads, TCRdb lists one record per CDR3 protein. The sample shows more than 900,000 distinct CDR3 sequences, roughly a quarter of them seen only once. The same sample was also studied in work on T cells of mothers and their children.

Material for sequencing was blood. This sequence originates from a girl aged 2 to 10 in good health.

CDR3 sequence (DNA): TGCGCCAGCAAATTCGGGGGCATTCAGTACTTC. It encodes CASKFGGIQYF. The rearrangement joins TRBV5-1 to TRBJ2-4, with D possibly TRBD2 on 6 matching bases. CDR3 length: 11 residues. Germline CDR1 is SGHRS and CDR2 is YFSETQ. Trimming took off 6 bases at V and 9 bases at J, with 10 bases between the two ends.